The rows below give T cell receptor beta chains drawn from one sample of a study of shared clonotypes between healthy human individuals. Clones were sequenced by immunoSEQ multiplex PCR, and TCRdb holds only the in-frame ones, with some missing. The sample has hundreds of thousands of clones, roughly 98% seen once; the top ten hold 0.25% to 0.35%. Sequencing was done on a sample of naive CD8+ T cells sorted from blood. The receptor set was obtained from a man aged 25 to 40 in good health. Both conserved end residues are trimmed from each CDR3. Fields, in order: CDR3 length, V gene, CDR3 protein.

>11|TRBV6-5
ASSSTSSHEQY
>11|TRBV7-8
ASSDWGVGGYT
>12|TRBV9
ASSKGTVNTEAF
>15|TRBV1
TSSQPSGAPTGYEQY
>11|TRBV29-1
SVVGQGSYEQY
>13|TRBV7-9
ASSLEIPAQDTQY
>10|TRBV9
ASSTNRGSQY
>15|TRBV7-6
ASSSRAVGSSYNEQF
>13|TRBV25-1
ASRDLREGGEKLF
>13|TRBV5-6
ASSLRTSGTYEQY
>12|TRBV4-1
ASSQVGLAETQY
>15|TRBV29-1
SVVGLAGVHSYNEQF
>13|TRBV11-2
ASSLYRVKTYEQY